This T cell receptor (beta chain) was documented in a study of identical twins (dated by TCRdb to 2016 to 2018). General notes on the study: TCR alpha and beta repertoires from monozygotic twins, unrelated adults of various ages and cord blood were deep-sequenced to test whether fetal clonotypes persist. To rule out contamination, replicate twin experiments were performed at different times with different library preparation protocols. The research as a whole found: In beta out-of-frame sequences, excess twin sharing was weaker, because having fewer shared sequences lowered the signal-to-noise ratio. Out-of-frame TCR alpha sharing in monozygotic twins was systematically underestimated by recombination models, whereas sharing between unrelated individuals was in agreement with the recombination models. Abundant cord blood beta clonotypes carried fewer insertions; young adult naive repertoires showed a weaker similar trend, while memory repertoires showed none. Conclusions relied on cross-sectional statistical analysis, since the same donors could not be followed over many years. Zero-insertion analyses could be partly confounded by invariant T cells such as MAIT and iNKT, though diverse VJ usage argued against such confounding for most clonotypes. Compared with coincidental sharing between unrelated individuals, out-of-frame TCR alpha sequences shared between twins showed an excess of sequences with low generation probability.

Library generation was performed with 5' RACE. Sequencing was performed on an Illumina HiSeq 2000. Template switching introduced a universal primer binding site; the final cDNA contained a unique molecular identifier, enabling accurate counting of TCR cDNA molecules. Specific primers in the conserved constant-segment region were used to synthesize first-strand cDNA for the TCR alpha and beta chains. To control for contamination, every cDNA library carried two barcodes: a SMART-Mk sample barcode plus Illumina barcodes. TruSeq adapter sequences, together with Illumina sample barcodes, were added in two successive PCR steps. The Illumina HiSeq platform was used with custom primers to sequence TCR alpha and beta cDNA libraries. Turning to the authors' computational methods: MiGEC processed the raw reads to extract unique molecular identifiers, while MiXCR was used to determine the CDR3 positions. Recombination models were inferred per individual with the repgenHMM and IGoR tools using an EM algorithm. The analysis of shared clonotypes was done with the tcR package in R, with sharing normalized by the product of cloneset sizes. To study raw recombination free of thymic and clonal selection effects, out-of-frame nonproductive sequences were analyzed. Using fastp at Q25 and MiXCR, TCRdb reprocessed the public reads and kept productive beta chains. Every entry covers one CDR3 protein and lists the most common genes and DNA from its rows. TCRdb's processing, not the study's, gives the V and J calls here. The sample includes 600,000 to 800,000 distinct CDR3 sequences, with over 20% observed a single time. The top ten clones comprise 4% to 4.5% of the sample.

Only healthy Caucasian donors were included. Three pairs of female monozygotic twins, all aged about 18 to 30 years, were included in the twin cohort. RNA for TCR libraries was isolated from peripheral blood mononuclear cells. This clonotype turned up a few times. Its antigen is currently not known. Base qualities were left out, and no much larger clone turns up one base away. The germline V gene specifies SGHTA as CDR1 and FQGNSA as CDR2. Its CDR3 holds 16 amino acids, cysteine through phenylalanine. The DNA shown is the 48-base CDR3, in frame from base 1. Germline trimming amounts to 2 bases on V and 7 bases on J, with 13 as the count of junction bases outside the gene matches. These sequences were also reported in another study, on T cells expressing NK-cell markers. Looking at the second paper: Three sorted T-cell subsets (CD3+CD56+NKG2C+, CD3+CD56+NKG2C- and CD3+CD56-NKG2C+) from seven to nine donors had their TCR beta-chain repertoires profiled. Among the eight sequenced donors, only one was HCMV-seronegative, while the other seven were HCMV-seropositive. In several experiments an anti-gammadeltaTCR antibody was added to restrict sorting to alphabetaTCR-expressing T cells. In six or seven donors, the dominant CD3+CD56+NKG2C+ clonotypes ranked among the top 10 CD8+ clonotypes, making up about 1.0-8% of CD8+ T cells. Those dominant clonotypes were again the most abundant among CD3+CD56-NKG2C+ cells in a few donors, at roughly 25-65%. Whether the expanded NKG2C-expressing T cell clones were specific for HCMV antigens was left unclear. The study sequenced eight donors, all healthy volunteers chosen at random: three men and five women. HCMV-specific IgG was detected in serum with a commercial ELISA kit to determine HCMV serostatus. For five to seven donors, bulk peripheral blood T-cell repertoires were also sequenced from unsorted PBMC. MIGEC handled demultiplexing of the reads and grouping by UMI, while MiTCR was used to assemble and quantify clonotypes. To exclude erroneous sequences, any TCR cDNA sequence not supported by at least two reads was discarded. Downstream repertoire analysis used the tcR package, and clonotypes were matched across fractions by CDR3 nucleotide sequence plus V segment. VDJmatch was used to annotate antigen specificity against VDJdb, with one amino acid substitution in CDR3 permitted.

The chain links TRBV7-2 with TRBJ2-7; TRBD1 matches 8 bases in the middle. The sequence was collected from a woman aged 18 to 35 in good health. Sequenced material: PBMCs. The CDR3 reads CASSLQSAAGGREQYF. The nucleotide sequence is TGTGCCAGCAGCTTACAATCAGCGGCAGGGGGCAGGGAGCAGTACTTC.